The 32 T cell receptor beta chains below all came from one sample that was sequenced in a study of cytotoxic CD8 clonotypes in ibrutinib-treated CLL. Using immunoSEQ multiplex PCR, the repertoire was profiled, and TCRdb retains in-frame clones only, with some absent. This table holds 150,000 or so clones, 80% found once. The source was PBMCs, collected after 36 months of ibrutinib treatment. Receptors were obtained from a human donor with chronic lymphocytic leukemia.

This clone has just one count. The J gene is TRBJ1-5, the V gene TRBV10-3; the D gene is possibly TRBD1 (5 bases). The germline V gene has CDR1 ENHRY and CDR2 SYGVKD. This CDR3 spans 13 amino acids. Trimming stripped 6 bases from V and 6 bases from J, with 12 bases between. The CDR3: CAIRGQGGQPQHF. CDR3 in DNA: TGTGCCATCAGGGGTCAGGGCGGTCAGCCCCAGCATTTT.

This rearrangement joins TRBV10-1 to TRBJ2-5; TRBD1 aligns across 8 bases. Germline V gives CDR1 WNHNN, CDR2 SYGVQD (reference sequence). The CDR3 has 15 residues. V trimming: 4 bases; J trimming: 7 bases; junction bases outside the gene matches: 11. The CDR3 sequence: CASSAGQAGIGTQYF. CDR3 bases: TGCGCCAGCAGTGCGGGACAGGCAGGGATCGGGACCCAGTACTTC.

This clone turned up a few times. The chain carries TRBV7-9 and TRBJ1-4; TRBD1 might be the D (6 bases). V was shortened by 4 bases and J by 7 bases, with 16 bases between the two germline ends. There are 15 residues in the CDR3. Germline values: CDR1 SEHNR, CDR2 FQNEAQ (reference sequence). For the CDR3, the DNA is TGTGCCAGCAGCTCTCCGACAGGATTGAGTGAAAAACTGTTTTTT. It yields the protein CASSSPTGLSEKLFF.

Concerning this clone: Other nucleotide sequences in the sample specify the same CDR3. The chain recombines TRBV18 with TRBJ1-5; D ambiguous. V was clipped by 3 bases and J by 0 bases, with 6 bases between them. The CDR3 sequence is 14 residues long. Germline V gene lookup returns CDR1 KGHSH and CDR2 LQKENI. The chain's CDR3 is CASSPLRSNQPQHF. The DNA of the CDR3 is TGTGCCAGCTCACCTTTACGTAGCAATCAGCCCCAGCATTTT. Combining the CDR3 with reference TRBV18 and TRBJ1-5 gives the whole variable domain NAGVMQNPRHLVRRRGQEARLRCSPMKGHSHVYWYRQLPEEGLKFMVYLQKENIIDESGMPKERFSAEFPKEGPSILRIQQVVRGDSAAYFCASSPLRSNQPQHFGDGTRLSIL.

This rearrangement joins TRBV7-2 to TRBJ2-7; TRBD1 matches 10 bases. J lost 5 bases, V lost 7 bases, and 11 bases had no gene match. The CDR3 covers 15 residues. CDR1 and CDR2 (germline): SGHTA, FQGNSA. CDR3 protein: CASKGGGTGAHEQYF. The DNA for the CDR3 is TGTGCCAGCAAAGGTGGCGGGACAGGGGCCCACGAGCAGTACTTC.

This clone has a single count. The V and J genes are TRBV5-6 and TRBJ2-7; 8 nucleotides match TRBD1. The CDR3 is 15 residues long. CDR1 SGHDT and CDR2 YYEEEE come from the germline V gene. J lost 7 bases, V lost 4 bases, and 13 bases had no gene match. The CDR3 sequence is CASSAGTGPSWEQYF. CDR3 DNA sequence: TGTGCCAGCAGCGCCGGGACAGGACCATCCTGGGAGCAGTACTTC.

The chain couples TRBV2 to TRBJ1-1; D gene uncertain. Trimming pared 1 base from V and 2 bases from J, leaving 11 bases between. CDR3 length: 15 residues. Germline V lookup: CDR1 SNHLY, CDR2 FYNNEI. CDR3 sequence: CASSEGWRFNTEAFF. The CDR3 coding sequence is TGTGCCAGCAGTGAAGGTTGGCGTTTTAACACTGAAGCTTTCTTT.

The rearrangement uses TRBV5-1 and TRBJ2-3, with 9 bases identical to TRBD2. The CDR3 is made up of 16 amino acids. Per germline, CDR1 SGHRS and CDR2 YFSETQ. V shed 5 bases and J 0 bases; nucleotides not matched to a gene: 7. In nucleotides, the CDR3 is TGCGCCAGCAGAACCGGGACTAGCTCTAGCACAGATACGCAGTATTTT. Translation gives CASRTGTSSSTDTQYF.

This clone was found once. This chain joins TRBV5-5 and TRBJ1-2, with a weak D call TRBD1 (6 bases). Trimming removed 4 bases from V and 4 bases from J, with 17 bases in between. Germline V lookup: CDR1 SGHKS, CDR2 YYEKEE (reference sequence). This CDR3 is built from 15 residues. CDR3 DNA sequence: TGTGCCAGCAGCCCCCGGGGACAAACCCCCTATGGCTACACCTTC. This sequence encodes CASSPRGQTPYGYTF.

This clone has a single count. The chain has TRBV18 and TRBJ2-2; 9 bases fit TRBD1. Germline loops: CDR1 KGHSH, CDR2 LQKENI. V lost 1 base to trimming and J lost 4 bases; unmatched junction nucleotides: 1. The CDR3 sequence is 15 residues long. DNA of the CDR3: TGTGCCAGCTCACCACGGGACAGGGCCACCGGGGAGCTGTTTTTT. This encodes CASSPRDRATGELFF.

A few counts support this clone. The conserved closing phenylalanine or tryptophan is absent in this CDR3, likely reflecting a read error. The DNA is omitted, as the CDR3 cannot be located on it reliably, and the CDR3 follows TCRdb's listing. This rearrangement joins TRBV5-6 to TRBJ1-1. Including both end residues, the CDR3 is 11 amino acids long. The germline V gene has CDR1 SGHDT and CDR2 YYEEEE. CDR3 protein: CASSFRAVSQL.

V gene TRBV18 combines with J gene TRBJ2-3, with unresolved D. This CDR3 is 15 amino acids long. With 3 bases removed from V and 0 bases from J, the gap between germline ends came to 10 bases. Germline CDR1 KGHSH, CDR2 LQKENI. CDR3 in amino acids: CASSPAPSSTDTQYF. Written as DNA, the CDR3 is TGTGCCAGCTCACCGGCCCCATCTAGCACAGATACGCAGTATTTT.

The V gene is TRBV28, the J gene TRBJ2-3; 9 nucleotides match TRBD2. The germline gives CDR1 MDHEN, CDR2 SYDVKM. V dropped 6 bases and J dropped 1; count of bases not matched to a gene: 8. There are 16 residues in the CDR3. The CDR3 here is CASRQSGGPRTDTQYF. As DNA, the CDR3 is TGTGCCAGCAGGCAAAGCGGGGGGCCACGCACAGATACGCAGTATTTT.

This clone showed up just a few times. This rearrangement joins TRBV4-1 to TRBJ2-4; D remains unclear. V was clipped by 2 bases and J by 6 bases, with 5 bases between them. CDR3 length equals 12 residues. Germline V gene sequence: CDR1 MGHRA, CDR2 YSYEKL. This chain's CDR3 is CASSQPRNIQYF. The CDR3 DNA follows: TGCGCCAGCAGCCAACCCAGAAACATTCAGTACTTC.

This clone was counted only a few times. V is TRBV4-2 and J is TRBJ2-5; 11 nucleotides line up with TRBD2. Germline V lookup: CDR1 LGHNA, CDR2 YNFKEQ. J was trimmed by 5 bases and V by 1 base; bases with no gene match: 9. This CDR3 contains 17 residues. The CDR3 nucleotides read TGTGCCAGCAGCCAAGGTACTAGCGGGGGACATGGGGAGACCCAGTACTTC. This sequence encodes CASSQGTSGGHGETQYF.

CDR3 residues: CASSSGTSGSRETQYF. The CDR3 bases are TGCGCCAGCAGTTCTGGGACTAGCGGGAGTAGAGAGACCCAGTACTTC. The chain links TRBV10-1 to TRBJ2-5, with TRBD2 matching over 14 bases. Germline assignment: CDR1 WNHNN and CDR2 SYGVQD (reference sequence). This CDR3 is 16 amino acids long. The ends lost 5 bases at V and 4 bases at J; junction bases unmatched: 6.

The chain combines TRBV4-1 with TRBJ2-7; TRBD2 is a possible D gene (6 bases). Germline V gene sequence: CDR1 MGHRA, CDR2 YSYEKL. There are 16 residues in the CDR3. Trimming took 1 base from V and 2 from J, leaving 15 bases between them. This CDR3 reads CASSQVFGLHTYEQYF. The CDR3 bases are TGCGCCAGCAGCCAAGTGTTCGGACTACACACCTACGAGCAGTACTTC.

This chain links TRBV7-3 with TRBJ2-2; D uncertain. The V gene lost 5 bases and the J gene lost 1 base, with 11 bases spanning the gap. CDR3 length: 15 residues. CDR1 and CDR2 from the germline V gene are SGHTA and FQGTGA. The CDR3 region has the DNA TGTGCCAGCAGCCTTGGCCTAGTGAACACCGGGGAGCTGTTTTTT. This translates into CASSLGLVNTGELFF.

V and J are TRBV2 and TRBJ1-2, with 7 bases aligning to TRBD1. This CDR3 is 14 amino acids long. Germline CDR1 and CDR2: SNHLY and FYNNEI. The J segment lost 7 bases and the V segment lost 7 bases, leaving 12 bases of the junction unmatched. The CDR3 sequence: CASTSAGTVSGYTF. The CDR3, as DNA: TGTGCCAGCACTAGTGCCGGGACAGTTTCTGGCTACACCTTC.

V gene TRBV27 combines with J gene TRBJ2-2, with D hard to call. The CDR3 contains 13 residues. Germline assignment: CDR1 MNHEY and CDR2 SMNVEV (reference sequence). The ends were cut back, 5 bases at V and 0 bases at J, with 4 bases in the middle. The CDR3 DNA reads as TGTGCCAGCAGTCCGACGAACACCGGGGAGCTGTTTTTT. It specifies CASSPTNTGELFF.

V usage is TRBV19 and J usage is TRBJ1-6; 7 bases are shared with TRBD1. The CDR3 has 15 residues. V shed 9 bases, J shed 1 base, and the junction held 6 bases outside the gene matches. Germline V gives CDR1 LNHDA, CDR2 SQIVND (reference sequence). CDR3 residues: CASRQGLSYNSPLHF. CDR3 bases: TGTGCCAGCAGACAGGGCTTGTCCTATAATTCACCCCTCCACTTT.

V is TRBV10-3 and J is TRBJ2-3, with TRBD2 matching over 8 bases. Looked up from germline, CDR1 is ENHRY and CDR2 is SYGVKD. Losses at the gene ends were 4 bases for V and 4 bases for J; bases not matched to a gene: 7. The CDR3 is 15 residues long. CDR3 sequence: CAISGAGGGSDTQYF. CDR3 in DNA: TGTGCCATCAGTGGGGCGGGAGGTGGGTCAGATACGCAGTATTTT.

The chain employs TRBV5-1 and TRBJ2-5; D is undetermined. The better agreement between TRBJ2-7 and the DNA end casts doubt on the J call. This CDR3 is built from 13 residues. Germline CDR1 reads SGHRS; CDR2 reads YFSETQ. The CDR3 nucleotides are TGCGCCAGCAGCTTTTACAGCAACTACGAGCAGTACTTC. Its translation is CASSFYSNYEQYF.

As to this clone: Other DNA sequences of this sample code for an identical CDR3. The chain recombines TRBV7-9 with TRBJ1-2, with D maybe TRBD1 (5 bases). CDR3 length equals 13 residues. V was trimmed by 1 base and J by 4 bases, leaving 7 bases between them. CDR1 and CDR2 from the germline V gene are SEHNR and FQNEAQ (reference sequence). The chain's CDR3 is CASSLGQGYGYTF. The CDR3 DNA follows: TGTGCCAGCAGCTTAGGCCAGGGCTATGGCTACACCTTC.

The chain uses TRBV2 and TRBJ1-6; no clear D gene. Germline CDR1 reads SNHLY; CDR2 reads FYNNEI. V was cut by 5 bases and J by 4 bases, with 12 bases left in between. This CDR3 is built from 15 residues. Written as DNA, the CDR3 is TGTGCCAGCAGTCAAAATAGGAATTATAATTCACCCCTCCACTTT. This gives the protein CASSQNRNYNSPLHF.

This chain links TRBV6-6 with TRBJ1-1; D gene ambiguous. The length of the CDR3 is 11 residues. Germline assignment: CDR1 MNHNY and CDR2 SVGAGI (reference sequence). The germline V and J ends were trimmed by 7 bases and 4 bases, with 7 bases remaining between them. The CDR3 here is CASIRGTEAFF. CDR3 sequence (DNA): TGTGCCAGCATTCGGGGCACTGAAGCTTTCTTT.

The rearrangement joins TRBV7-8 to TRBJ1-2; 9 nucleotides agree with TRBD1. Losses at the gene ends were 2 bases for V and 2 bases for J; bases not matched to a gene: 9. CDR3 size: 17 residues. From germline, CDR1 is SGHVS and CDR2 FQNEAQ. Written as DNA, the CDR3 is TGTGCCAGCAGCTTAAGCCGGACAGGGGTTTTAAACTATGGCTACACCTTC. It encodes CASSLSRTGVLNYGYTF.

V usage is TRBV14 and J usage is TRBJ2-1, with 7 bases lining up with TRBD1. Germline V gives CDR1 SGHDN, CDR2 FVKESK. The J segment lost 2 bases and the V segment lost 3 bases, leaving 10 bases of the junction unmatched. The CDR3 spans 17 residues. CDR3 sequence reads: CASSQVPTGYPYNEQFF. CDR3 nucleotides: TGTGCCAGCAGCCAGGTTCCGACAGGGTATCCCTACAATGAGCAGTTCTTC.

V is TRBV7-9 and J is TRBJ1-2; D remains unclear. The CDR3 extends over 12 amino acids. Trimming removed 8 bases from V and 4 bases from J, with 11 bases in between. Germline V gene sequence: CDR1 SEHNR, CDR2 FQNEAQ (reference sequence). CDR3 protein: CASEQVTYGYTF. The DNA of the CDR3 is TGTGCCAGCGAGCAGGTGACCTATGGCTACACCTTC.

J is TRBJ2-3 and V is TRBV7-2; D remains unclear. From germline, CDR1 is SGHTA and CDR2 FQGNSA. This CDR3 contains 14 residues. V shed 5 bases and J shed 3 bases, with 12 bases lying between them. CDR3: CASSVGPLTDTQYF. The CDR3 nucleotides read TGTGCCAGCAGCGTAGGACCTTTAACAGATACGCAGTATTTT.

This rearrangement joins TRBV19 to TRBJ1-5, with D possibly being TRBD1 (5 bases). V was cut by 4 bases and J by 1 base, with 11 bases left in between. In germline, CDR1 is LNHDA, CDR2 SQIVND (reference sequence). The CDR3 contains 15 residues. The CDR3 is CASSTRGGSNQPQHF. CDR3 sequence (DNA): TGTGCCAGTAGTACCCGGGGGGGGAGCAATCAGCCCCAGCATTTT.

This clone occurred a few times. The rearrangement uses TRBV6-5 and TRBJ1-2, with a possible D match to TRBD1 (5 bases). Trimming pared 10 bases from V and 4 bases from J, leaving 13 bases between. This CDR3 contains 12 residues. Germline V gene data show CDR1 as MNHEY and CDR2 as SVGAGI. CDR3 nucleotide sequence: TGTGCCACCAATGCGGGGGGCTATGGCTACACCTTC. Amino acids: CATNAGGYGYTF.